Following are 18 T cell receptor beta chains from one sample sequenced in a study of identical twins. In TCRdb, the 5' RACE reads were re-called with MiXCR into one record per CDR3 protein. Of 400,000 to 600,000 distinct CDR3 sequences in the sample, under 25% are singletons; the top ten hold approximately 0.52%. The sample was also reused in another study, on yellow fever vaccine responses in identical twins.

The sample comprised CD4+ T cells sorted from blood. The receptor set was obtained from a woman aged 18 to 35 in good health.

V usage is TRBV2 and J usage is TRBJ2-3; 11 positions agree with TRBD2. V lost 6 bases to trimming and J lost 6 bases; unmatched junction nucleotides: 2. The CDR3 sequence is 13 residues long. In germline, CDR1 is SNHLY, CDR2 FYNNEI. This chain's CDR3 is CASRVAGGDTQYF. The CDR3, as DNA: TGTGCCAGCAGGGTAGCGGGAGGGGATACGCAGTATTTT.

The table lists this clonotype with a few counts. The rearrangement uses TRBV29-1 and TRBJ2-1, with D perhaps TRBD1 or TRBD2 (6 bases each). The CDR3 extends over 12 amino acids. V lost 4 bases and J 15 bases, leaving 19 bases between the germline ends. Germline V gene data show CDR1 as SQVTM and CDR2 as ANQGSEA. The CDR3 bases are TGCAGCGTTGCCGATGGAGGGGGTTGGGGGTTCTTC. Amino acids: CSVADGGGWGFF.

CDR3 DNA: TGTGCCAGCAGGTTCACAGCGAACACCGGGGAGCTGTTTTTT. Amino acid sequence: CASRFTANTGELFF. This chain connects TRBV2 to TRBJ2-2; D gene uncertain. Germline V gene data show CDR1 as SNHLY and CDR2 as FYNNEI. This CDR3 has 14 amino acids. Trimming removed 6 bases from V and 0 bases from J, with 8 bases in between.

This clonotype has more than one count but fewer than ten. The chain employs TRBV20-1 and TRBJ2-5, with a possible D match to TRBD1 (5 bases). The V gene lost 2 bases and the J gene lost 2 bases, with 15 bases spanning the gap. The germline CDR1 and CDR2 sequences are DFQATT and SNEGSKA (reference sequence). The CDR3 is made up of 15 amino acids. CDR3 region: CSARTLETAQETQYF. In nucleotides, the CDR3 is TGCAGTGCTAGAACTCTTGAGACAGCTCAAGAGACCCAGTACTTC.

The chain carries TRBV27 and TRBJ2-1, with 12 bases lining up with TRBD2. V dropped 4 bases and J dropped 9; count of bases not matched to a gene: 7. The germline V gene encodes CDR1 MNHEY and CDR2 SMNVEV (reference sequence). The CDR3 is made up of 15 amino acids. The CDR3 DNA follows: TGTGCCAGCAGTTCTTTCCGGACTAGCGGGGCTGAGCAGTTCTTC. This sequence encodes CASSSFRTSGAEQFF.

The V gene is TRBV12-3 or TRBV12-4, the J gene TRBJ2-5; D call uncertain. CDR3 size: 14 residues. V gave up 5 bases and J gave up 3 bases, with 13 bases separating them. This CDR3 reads CASSPTQVKETQYF. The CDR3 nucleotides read TGTGCCAGCAGTCCTACCCAGGTTAAAGAGACCCAGTACTTC.

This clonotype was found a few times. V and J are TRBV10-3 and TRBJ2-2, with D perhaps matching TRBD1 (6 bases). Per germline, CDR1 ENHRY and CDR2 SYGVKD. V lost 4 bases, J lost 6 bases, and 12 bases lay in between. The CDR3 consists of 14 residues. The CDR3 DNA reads TGTGCCATCAGTGGTCCAGGGGAGTCCGGGGAGCTGTTTTTT. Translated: CAISGPGESGELFF.

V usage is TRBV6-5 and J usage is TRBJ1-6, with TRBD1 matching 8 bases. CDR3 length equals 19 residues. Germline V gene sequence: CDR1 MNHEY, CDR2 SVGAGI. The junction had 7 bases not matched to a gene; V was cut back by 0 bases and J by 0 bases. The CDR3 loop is CASSYSGQGASSYNSPLHF. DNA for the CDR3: TGTGCCAGCAGTTACTCTGGTCAGGGGGCGAGCTCCTATAATTCACCCCTCCACTTT.

The CDR3 DNA reads TGTGCCAGCAGCTTTGGAGCGGGGAATGCCTACGAGCAGTACGTC. The encoded protein is CASSFGAGNAYEQYV. This chain uses TRBV7-2 with TRBJ2-7; 7 nucleotides line up with TRBD2. Germline loops: CDR1 SGHTA, CDR2 FQGNSA. V lost 3 bases to trimming and J lost 2 bases; unmatched junction nucleotides: 7. This CDR3 contains 15 residues.

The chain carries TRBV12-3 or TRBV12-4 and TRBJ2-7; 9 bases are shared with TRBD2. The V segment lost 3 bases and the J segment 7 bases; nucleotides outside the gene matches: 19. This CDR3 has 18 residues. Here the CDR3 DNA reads TGTGCCAGCAGTTTGATGGGAATTGGCGGGAGGGCCTGGTGGGAGCAGTACTTC. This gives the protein CASSLMGIGGRAWWEQYF.

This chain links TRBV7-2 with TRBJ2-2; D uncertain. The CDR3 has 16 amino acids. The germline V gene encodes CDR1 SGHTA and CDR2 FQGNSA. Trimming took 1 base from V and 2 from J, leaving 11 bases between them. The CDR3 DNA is TGTGCCAGCAGCTTAGGTTCGACCCCTAACACCGGGGAGCTGTTTTTT. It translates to CASSLGSTPNTGELFF.

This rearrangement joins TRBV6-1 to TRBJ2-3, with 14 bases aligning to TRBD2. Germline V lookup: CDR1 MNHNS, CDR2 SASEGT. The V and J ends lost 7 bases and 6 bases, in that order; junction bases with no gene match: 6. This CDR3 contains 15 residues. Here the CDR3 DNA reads TGTGCCAGCACATCCGGGACTAGCGGGAGCGATACGCAGTATTTT. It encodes CASTSGTSGSDTQYF.

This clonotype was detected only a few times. In DNA form, the CDR3 reads TGTGCCACCAGTGAGAACAGGGGACCGAACACCGGGGAGCTGTTTTTT. Protein: CATSENRGPNTGELFF. The genes are TRBV24-1 and TRBJ2-2; 7 bases agree with TRBD1. Per the germline V gene, CDR1 is KGHDR and CDR2 is SFDVKD. The CDR3 is 16 amino acids. V dropped 4 bases and J dropped 0; count of bases not matched to a gene: 4.

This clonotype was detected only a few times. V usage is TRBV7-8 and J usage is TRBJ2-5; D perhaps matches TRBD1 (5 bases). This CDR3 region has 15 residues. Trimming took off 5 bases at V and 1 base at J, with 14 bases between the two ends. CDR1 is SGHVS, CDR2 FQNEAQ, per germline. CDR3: CASSEQGQFQETQYF. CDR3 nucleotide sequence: TGTGCCAGCAGCGAGCAGGGCCAATTCCAAGAGACCCAGTACTTC.

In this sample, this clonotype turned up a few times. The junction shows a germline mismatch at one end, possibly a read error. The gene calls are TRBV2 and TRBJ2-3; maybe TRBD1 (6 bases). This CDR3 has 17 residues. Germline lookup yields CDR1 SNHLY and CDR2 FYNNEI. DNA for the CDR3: TGTGCCAGCAGAGAAGGGCAGGGGAACAGACGGGCGGATACGCAGTATTTT. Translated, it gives CASREGQGNRRADTQYF. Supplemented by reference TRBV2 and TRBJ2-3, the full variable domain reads EPEVTQTPSHQVTQMGQEVILRCVPISNHLYFYWYRQILGQKVEFLVSFYNNEISEKSEIFDDQFSVERPDGSNFTLKIRSTKLEDSAMYFCASREGQGNRRADTQYFGPGTRLTVL.

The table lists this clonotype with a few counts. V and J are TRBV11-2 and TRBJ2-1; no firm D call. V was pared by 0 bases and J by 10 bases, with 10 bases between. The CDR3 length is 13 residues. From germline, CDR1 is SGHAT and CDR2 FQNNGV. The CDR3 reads CASSLEVTQEQFF. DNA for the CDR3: TGTGCCAGCAGCTTAGAGGTAACCCAGGAGCAGTTCTTC.

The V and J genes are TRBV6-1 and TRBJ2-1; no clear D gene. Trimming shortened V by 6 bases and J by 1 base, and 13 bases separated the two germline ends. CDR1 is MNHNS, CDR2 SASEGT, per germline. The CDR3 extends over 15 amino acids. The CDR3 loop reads CASRPFSNSYNEQFF. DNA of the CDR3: TGTGCCAGCAGGCCCTTCTCCAATTCCTACAATGAGCAGTTCTTC.

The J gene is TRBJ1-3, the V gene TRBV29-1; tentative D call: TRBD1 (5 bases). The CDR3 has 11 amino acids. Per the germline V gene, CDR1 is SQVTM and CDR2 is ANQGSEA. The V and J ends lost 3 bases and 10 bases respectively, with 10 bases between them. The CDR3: CSVDEGTTIYF. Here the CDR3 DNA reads TGCAGCGTTGACGAGGGGACGACCATATATTTT.